The TCR beta chain described here comes from a study of cytomegalovirus exposure and HLA in healthy donors. Looking at the study overall: The study's early data release held around 85 million unique TCRs from HLA-typed donors.

Each donor was healthy, and each was a bone marrow donor. PCR was performed using 60 Vbeta and 13 Jbeta primers. Here immunoSEQ multiplex PCR was the method, and the copy in TCRdb shows in-frame clones only, minus some. The sample shows 90,000 to 150,000 clones, roughly 80% of them seen only once. CDR3 length equals 14 residues. V was clipped by 4 bases and J by 7 bases; unmatched bases: 6. The germline CDR1 and CDR2 sequences are SGHTA and FQGTGA. This receptor was obtained from a woman in her twenties or thirties in good health and CMV-seropositive. The genes are TRBV7-3 and TRBJ2-1; TRBD1 matches 8 bases. The sequencing input was PBMCs. CDR3 amino acids: CASSSRTGKNEQFF. The CDR3 region has the DNA TGTGCCAGCAGCTCGCGGACAGGGAAAAATGAGCAGTTCTTC. The entire variable domain, with the rest obtained from reference TRBV7-3 and TRBJ2-1, is as follows: GAGVSQTPSNKVTEKGKYVELRCDPISGHTALYWYRQSLGQGPEFLIYFQGTGAADDSGLPNDRFFAVRPEGSVSTLKIQRTERGDSAVYLCASSSRTGKNEQFFGPGTRLTVL.